This T cell receptor (beta chain) was found in a study of CD8+ T cells in alopecia areata. Study-wide background: Tofacitinib ran 6 to 18 months, followed by 6 months off drug.

Study-wide points: Whether baseline CD8+ expansion is linked to response remains uncertain, given a single nonresponder. In scalp and blood, many expanded lesional clones persisted during tofacitinib. Lesional scalp, especially alopecia totalis/universalis, showed higher clonality than normal scalp.

Reverse transcribed after extraction, RNA yielded cDNA as the sequencing template. Clones were read by immunoSEQ multiplex PCR, and TCRdb kept only the in-frame ones, dropping some. The profile covers approximately 200,000 clones, with roughly three fifths appearing a single time and 0.65% to 0.7% taken by the ten largest. As regards this clone: Its antigen is still unknown.

J gave up 7 bases and V 1 base, and 5 bases lay outside the gene matches. The CDR3 runs 14 residues. From germline, CDR1 is SGHRS and CDR2 YFSETQ. Sample treatment: oral pan-JAK inhibitor, 5-10 mg twice daily. The chain carries TRBV5-1 and TRBJ2-5, with 9 bases that match TRBD2. The specimen comprised CD4+ T cells sorted from blood, sampled at week 4, from a patient treated with tofacitinib. The TCR was taken from a human donor with alopecia areata. CDR3 amino acids: CASSLTAGGGTQYF. The CDR3 nucleotides are TGCGCCAGCAGCTTGACAGCGGGAGGAGGGACCCAGTACTTC. The entire variable domain, with the rest obtained from reference TRBV5-1 and TRBJ2-5, is as follows: KAGVTQTPRYLIKTRGQQVTLSCSPISGHRSVSWYQQTPGQGLQFLFEYFSETQRNKGNFPGRFSGRQFSNSRSEMNVSTLELGDSALYLCASSLTAGGGTQYFGPGTRLLVL.